This T cell receptor beta chain was sequenced during a study of shared clonotypes between healthy human individuals. General observations from the study: Only blood was sampled, and tissue TCR repertoires likely differ from blood ones. Clonotype sharing among donors was expected to depend on sequencing depth.

With respect to this clone: No antigen is known for it.

The germline V gene has CDR1 SGHRS and CDR2 YFSETQ. Between the trimmed V and J ends, which lost 4 bases and 5 bases, there was a span of 4 bases. The CDR3 sequence is 11 residues long. Each sample came from a Caucasian adult donor living in Nashville, Tennessee. Authors' data handling: Junction-only immunoSEQ data arrived without quality scores, meaning filtering differed. TCRdb's copy holds only in-frame clones and misses some; the assay was immunoSEQ multiplex PCR. Clone size and the V and J calls come from that table; the DNA yielded D and trimming. The table lists roughly 2,300,000 clones, just under 95% of them singletons, with approximately 0.4% in the top ten.

What was sequenced was naive CD4+ T cells from PBMCs. Described subset: CD45RA+ positively selected. This rearrangement joins TRBV5-1 to TRBJ2-1; no clear D gene. The sequence was collected from a man aged 18 to 30 in good health. Some clones in this sample may be carry-over from other donors' samples. CDR3 nucleotide sequence: TGCGCCAGCAGCGCCAACAATGAGCAGTTCTTC. Protein: CASSANNEQFF.